Listed here is a single T cell receptor beta chain. V shed 2 bases and J shed 1 base, with 6 bases lying between them. The CDR3 runs to 13 residues. The germline CDR1 and CDR2 sequences are SGHRS and YFSETQ. Method: immunoSEQ multiplex PCR; TCRdb's copy keeps in-frame clones and lacks some. Of around 52,000 clones in the sample, 82% were seen once. The data derive from a study of blood T cell repertoires in COVID-19. On the study more broadly: Sites across the United States, Italy and Spain contributed samples from acute and convalescent COVID-19.

This clonotype was obtained from an elderly woman with acute or convalescent COVID-19. The V gene is TRBV5-1, the J gene TRBJ1-2; unclear D gene. Sequencing was performed on peripheral blood. The CDR3, as DNA: TGCGCCAGCAGCTTAGCCGATAACTATGGCTACACCTTC. This translates into CASSLADNYGYTF.